This TCR beta chain originates from a study of blood T cell repertoires in COVID-19. With 5 bases clipped from V and 3 bases from J, the junction kept 1 base outside the gene matches. Looked up from germline, CDR1 is SQVTM and CDR2 is ANQGSEA. The CDR3 covers 13 residues. Methods used by the authors: For nucleated cells, counts were estimated from reference gene primer amplification. Repertoires were generated with immunoSEQ multiplex PCR, while TCRdb's copy carries only in-frame clones and drops some. That table furnishes V, J and clone size, whereas the DNA furnished D and trimming. Here the sample spans 75,000 to 100,000 clones, 70% to 90% being singletons.

The sequencing input was peripheral blood. This sequence originates from a human donor in a cohort sampled during active COVID-19. The rearrangement uses TRBV29-1 and TRBJ1-6; the match to TRBD1 covers 7 bases. CDR3 protein: CSVRQGYNSPLHF. CDR3 in DNA: TGCAGCGTTCGACAGGGCTATAATTCACCCCTCCACTTT.